Shown below are 2 T cell receptor beta chains from a single sample sequenced in a study of technical replicates of blood from a handful of donors. Only in-frame clones appear in the TCRdb table, and some are missing; sequencing was by immunoSEQ multiplex PCR. Here the sample spans 75,000 to 100,000 clones, about 95% being singletons. Sequenced: T cells isolated from PBMCs. These receptors were obtained from a human donor in good health.

The chain carries TRBV11-3 and TRBJ2-5, with TRBD1 matching over 7 bases. Unmatched junction bases numbered 4, after V lost 5 bases and J lost 1 base. Germline lookup yields CDR1 SGHNT and CDR2 YENEEA. The CDR3 is made up of 14 amino acids. Written as DNA, the CDR3 is TGTGCCAGCAGCCGACAGGGATCCCAAGAGACCCAGTACTTC. As protein: CASSRQGSQETQYF. The variable domain in full, completed from reference TRBV11-3 and TRBJ2-5, reads EAGVVQSPRYKIIEKKQPVAFWCNPISGHNTLYWYLQNLGQGPELLIRYENEEAVDDSQLPKDRFSAERLKGVDSTLKIQPAELGDSAVYLCASSRQGSQETQYFGPGTRLLVL.

The chain has TRBV5-6 and TRBJ2-3, with 9 bases identical to TRBD2. V lost 4 bases, J lost 1 base, and 10 bases stayed unmatched. Germline CDR1 and CDR2: SGHDT and YYEEEE. This CDR3 has 17 amino acids. The CDR3 loop reads CASSMLNQRGGTDTQYF. The CDR3 DNA reads as TGTGCCAGCAGCATGTTGAACCAGCGGGGGGGCACAGATACGCAGTATTTT.